This TCR beta chain was obtained from a study of T-cell memory formation after mild COVID-19 (dated by TCRdb to the early 2020s). For the study in its entirety: Most TCR sequence clusters were specific to one of the two donors. Two young, previously healthy adult volunteers made up the cohort, one male and one female. In a couple of donors, T-cell clones that expanded and contracted after mild COVID-19 were tracked by sequencing TCRalpha and TCRbeta repertoires over time. The full study reports these points: The study covered only two mild cases, and larger cohorts including severe cases with pre-infection samples were considered necessary. Some responding clones were found in pre-infection memory, which suggests that pre-existing cross-reactive memory T cells took part in the SARS-CoV-2 response. SARS-CoV-2 specificity of the second-wave clones peaking on day 37 was not confirmed. Clones contracting from day 15 to 85 had balanced CD4/CD8 phenotypes, while a second wave expanding from day 15 to 37 was biased towards CD4+. Contracting CD4+ clones appeared mostly in the CM and EM memory subsets, whereas CD8+ clones were enriched in EMRA.

The sequencer was an Illumina NovaSeq 6000. cDNA libraries for TCRalpha and TCRbeta were prepared by 5'RACE using constant-segment primers, with sample barcodes and unique molecular identifiers added. RNA was extracted from every sample with Trizol reagent. Libraries were amplified in two PCR steps, with a second sample barcode and Illumina TruSeq adapters added in the second step. The libraries were sequenced on an Illumina NovaSeq using 2 x 150 bp paired-end reads. The paper's data handling went like this. The reads were demultiplexed and collapsed into UMI-guided consensus sequences using migec v1.2.7. Using mixcr v2.1.11, the UMI consensuses were aligned to TRA and TRB V and J templates and assembled into clonotypes. Expanded or contracted clonotypes were those called significant by both edgeR and NoisET, with noise models trained on biological replicates. edgeR calls used a false discovery rate-adjusted p below 0.01 and a log2 fold-change threshold of 1. As an exploratory analysis of dynamics, max-normalized trajectories of the 1000 most abundant clonotypes were examined with PCA combined with hierarchical clustering. The CD4 or CD8 phenotype of responding clones was assigned using the separately sequenced CD4+ and CD8+ repertoires. TCRdb reanalyzed the raw reads on its own, using fastp at Q25 for trimming and MiXCR for clone calling, and kept in-frame beta chains. Every CDR3 protein is listed once, alongside the most common genes and DNA of its rows. TCRdb, not the original authors, processed these V and J calls. This sample has fewer than 200,000 distinct CDR3 sequences in its table, and about 18% of those were observed once. The ten largest clones represent roughly 4.3% of the sample.

Ficoll-Paque density gradient centrifugation was used to isolate PBMCs. Trimming leaves V shorter by 5 bases and J shorter by 1 base, with the junction holding 3 bases beyond the gene matches. Taken from the germline V gene, the CDR1 and CDR2 loops are KGHSH and LQKENI. The CDR3 spans 14 residues, from the cysteine through the phenylalanine. CDR3 DNA only is kept here, 42 bases in frame from base 1. As for this clonotype: Its antigen is unknown. Qualities for individual bases were not recorded, and no much larger clone is one base off.

Material: PBMCs or a T cell subset sorted from them (not recorded which). The rearrangement combines TRBV18 with TRBJ1-1; 8 central bases correspond to TRBD1. The TCR sequence derives from a man younger than 35 who had mild COVID-19 (a few samples of this study predate the infection). The sample titles of this study are shuffled in the database, so cell type and time point are left out; the donor was told from shared clones. The CDR3 sequence is CASSYGQGNTEAFF. In nucleotides, the sequence is TGTGCCAGCTCATACGGACAGGGGAACACTGAAGCTTTCTTT.